The TCR beta chain under discussion was sequenced for a study of regulatory T cells in long-lasting Graves disease. This clonotype was observed many times. Its antigen is as yet unknown. The V gene lost 3 bases and the J gene lost 0 bases, with 15 bases spanning the gap. From germline, CDR1 is SNHLY and CDR2 FYNNEI. The CDR3 contains 17 residues. General study points: Persistent disease was characterized by preferential usage of TRBV28, TRBJ1-2 and TRBJ2-5.

In building TCR beta libraries, iRepertoire HTBI primers were used together with Arm-PCR of CDR3 regions. TCRdb fed the multiplex PCR reads into MiXCR, producing one record per CDR3 protein. Found here are 250,000 to 300,000 distinct CDR3 sequences, under 20% of them singletons; the top ten hold approximately 15%. Time point specified: newly diagnosed GD, antithyroid drugs for less than 3 months. PBMCs provided the RNA from which the TCR library was made. Investigators report Graves' disease was diagnosed under American Thyroid Association guidelines. These data also featured in a second study, about T cells in Graves' hyperthyroidism and ophthalmopathy. That paper states: A set of HTBI primers served as the primers for a first-round RT-PCR of the TCR CDR3.

This clonotype was obtained from a woman aged 25 to 39 with Graves disease. The gene calls are TRBV2 and TRBJ1-3; D not resolved. The sequencing used peripheral blood mononuclear cells (PBMCs), collected at new diagnosis, from a patient treated with antithyroid drugs. The CDR3 protein is CASSDFPVRLSGNTIYF. The DNA for the CDR3 is TGTGCCAGCAGTGATTTTCCCGTCAGACTCTCTGGAAACACCATATATTTT.